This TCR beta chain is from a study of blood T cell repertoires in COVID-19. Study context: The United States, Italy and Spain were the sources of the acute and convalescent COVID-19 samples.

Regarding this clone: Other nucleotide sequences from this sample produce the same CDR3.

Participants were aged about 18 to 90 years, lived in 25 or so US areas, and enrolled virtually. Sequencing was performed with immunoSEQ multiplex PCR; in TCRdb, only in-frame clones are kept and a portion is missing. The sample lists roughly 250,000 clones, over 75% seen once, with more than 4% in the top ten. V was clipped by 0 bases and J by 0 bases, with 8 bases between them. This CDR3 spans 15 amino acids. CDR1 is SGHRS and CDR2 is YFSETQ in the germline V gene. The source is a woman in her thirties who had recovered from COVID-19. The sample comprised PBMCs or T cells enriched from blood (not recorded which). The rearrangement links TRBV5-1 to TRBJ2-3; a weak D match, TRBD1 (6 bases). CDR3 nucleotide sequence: TGCGCCAGCAGCTTGGGAGGGGGTAGCACAGATACGCAGTATTTT. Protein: CASSLGGGSTDTQYF.